The clone carrying this TCR beta chain was counted between two and nine times. Its antigen is undetermined. The data stem from a study of cytomegalovirus exposure and HLA in healthy donors. General observations from the study: The authors enumerated 164 TCR beta chains as linked to cytomegalovirus. In vitro assays verified that three CMV-associated chains recognized CMV antigens specifically.

The CDR3 covers 15 residues. Germline CDR1 reads SGHTA; CDR2 reads FQGTGA. Between the trimmed V and J ends, which lost 5 bases and 5 bases, there was a span of 19 bases. In the PCR, 60 Vbeta and 13 Jbeta primers were used. Profiled with immunoSEQ multiplex PCR; TCRdb holds only in-frame clones, not every one. The sample contains around 140,000 clones, about three quarters of which appear only once. The chain carries TRBV7-3 and TRBJ2-7; tentatively, D is TRBD2 (5 bases). This clonotype was sampled from a male donor in good health and CMV-seronegative. The sequencing input was PBMCs. CDR3 sequence: CASSTWTPLRNEQYF. The DNA for the CDR3 is TGTGCCAGCAGCACCTGGACTCCTCTTAGAAACGAGCAGTACTTC.